The clone carrying this T cell receptor beta chain was seen a handful of times. TCRdb itself ran the 5' RACE reads through MiXCR, one entry per CDR3 protein. The table has roughly 300,000 distinct CDR3 sequences, roughly 15% seen once. The data derive from a study of T-cell memory formation after mild COVID-19. Study overall: TCR clusters were mostly donor specific.

CDR3 size: 15 residues. The trim removed 7 bases at V and 2 bases at J, leaving 7 bases unmatched. CDR1 ENHRY and CDR2 SYGVKD come from the germline V gene. This chain joins TRBV10-3 and TRBJ2-5; 10 bases align to TRBD1. The source is a man aged 18 to 29 who had mild COVID-19 (a few samples of this study predate the infection). Cell type and time point are not known. Specimen: PBMCs or a T cell subset sorted from them (not recorded which). CDR3 nucleotide sequence: TGTGCCATCACCCCGGGACAGGGGAGGCAAGAGACCCAGTACTTC. It yields the protein CAITPGQGRQETQYF.